A single sample gave rise to the 32 T cell receptor beta chains below, sequenced in a study of PD-1 blockade in classical Hodgkin lymphoma. Exposure to brentuximab vedotin varied, and each patient had relapsed following autologous stem cell transplantation. The assay was immunoSEQ multiplex PCR, and TCRdb's table has in-frame clones only and misses some. The data contain about 21,000 clones, under 80% of them seen just once; the ten biggest clones take up about 21%. The specimen was peripheral blood mononuclear cells (PBMCs), collected at baseline. All receptors derive from a human donor with classical Hodgkin lymphoma.

The rearrangement joins TRBV6-4 to TRBJ2-6, with TRBD1 as a possible D gene (6 bases). The CDR3 consists of 16 residues. Trimming left V 0 bases short and J 4 bases short, with 10 bases between. The germline CDR1 and CDR2 sequences are MRHNA and SNTAGT. The CDR3 spells CASSDSGGAGANVLTF. The CDR3 DNA sequence: TGTGCCAGCAGTGACTCAGGGGGAGCCGGGGCCAACGTCCTGACTTTC.

The V and J genes are TRBV28 and TRBJ2-7; 9 nucleotides match TRBD1. Trimming cost V 7 bases and J 3 bases; bases outside gene matches: 1. The CDR3 runs to 12 residues. CDR1 is MDHEN and CDR2 is SYDVKM in the germline V gene. CDR3 region: CASMDRGYEQYF. CDR3 DNA: TGTGCCAGCATGGACAGGGGCTACGAGCAGTACTTC.

The rearrangement links TRBV11-2 to TRBJ2-1; 7 nucleotides line up with TRBD2. The CDR3 length is 14 residues. Germline CDR1 and CDR2: SGHAT and FQNNGV. J gave up 12 bases and V 5 bases, and 13 bases lay outside the gene matches. Here the CDR3 DNA reads TGTGCCAGCAGCCGAATCAACAGTGGGGAGGGGCAGTTCTTC. Translation gives CASSRINSGEGQFF.

This rearrangement joins TRBV28 to TRBJ1-1, with unresolved D. V gave up 7 bases and J gave up 0 bases, with 12 bases separating them. Germline CDR1 reads MDHEN; CDR2 reads SYDVKM. This CDR3 has 14 residues. CDR3 protein: CASISSKMNTEAFF. In nucleotides, the CDR3 is TGTGCCAGCATCTCGTCTAAAATGAACACTGAAGCTTTCTTT.

The chain links TRBV7-2 to TRBJ2-7; 12 bases are shared with TRBD1. This CDR3 is 15 amino acids long. The V gene's germline CDR1 is SGHTA and CDR2 FQGNSA. V shed 5 bases, J shed 5 bases, and the junction held 7 bases outside the gene matches. CDR3 nucleotides: TGTGCCAGCAGCCGCTCCGGGACAGGGGGCCACGAGCAGTACTTC. It yields the protein CASSRSGTGGHEQYF.

The gene calls are TRBV6-6 and TRBJ1-2; D is possibly TRBD1 (6 bases). The CDR3 contains 12 residues. Germline V CDR1 and CDR2: MNHNY, SVGAGI (reference sequence). Trimming shortened V by 5 bases and J by 7 bases, and 11 bases separated the two germline ends. The CDR3 DNA reads as TGTGCCAGCAGTCCCGACAGGACTGGCTACACCTTC. Translation gives CASSPDRTGYTF.

The chain uses TRBV7-2 and TRBJ1-1; a weak D match, TRBD1 (5 bases). V gave up 5 bases and J gave up 1 base, with 11 bases separating them. Germline-derived CDR1 and CDR2 are SGHTA and FQGNSA. This CDR3 is built from 14 residues. CDR3 coding DNA: TGTGCCAGCAGCCTGAGAACAGGGAACACTGAAGCTTTCTTT. This encodes CASSLRTGNTEAFF.

CDR3 region: CASSSEGGRTDTQYF. The CDR3 DNA reads as TGTGCCAGCTCCTCCGAAGGGGGACGCACAGATACGCAGTATTTT. This chain links TRBV9 with TRBJ2-3, with D possibly TRBD1 on 6 matching bases. The CDR3 is 15 amino acids. CDR1 is SGDLS, CDR2 YYNGEE, per germline. Trimming pared 7 bases from V and 1 base from J, leaving 16 bases between.

CDR3 sequence reads: CAISDPPSQYF. As DNA, the CDR3 is TGTGCCATCAGTGACCCACCCTCGCAGTATTTT. This chain links TRBV10-3 with TRBJ2-3; D unclear. With 3 bases removed from V and 10 bases from J, the gap between germline ends came to 8 bases. This CDR3 comprises 11 residues. Germline V gene sequence: CDR1 ENHRY, CDR2 SYGVKD.

V and J are TRBV5-1 and TRBJ1-6, with D unclear. The CDR3 is made up of 13 amino acids. Germline V gene sequence: CDR1 SGHRS, CDR2 YFSETQ. V was shortened by 4 bases and J by 9 bases, with 11 bases between the two germline ends. CDR3 region: CASSPLPGSPLHF. CDR3 DNA: TGCGCCAGCAGCCCCCTACCTGGTTCACCCCTCCACTTT.

This chain joins TRBV6-5 and TRBJ2-7, with a weak D call TRBD2 (7 bases). The CDR3 is made up of 13 amino acids. The germline V gene has CDR1 MNHEY and CDR2 SVGAGI. V shed 6 bases and J shed 5 bases, with 14 bases lying between them. The chain's CDR3 is CASSFRGANEQYF. CDR3 DNA sequence: TGTGCCAGCAGCTTCCGGGGGGCGAACGAGCAGTACTTC.

This rearrangement joins TRBV5-6 to TRBJ2-3; TRBD2 agrees at 10 bases. Trimming at V came to 1 base and at J to 4 bases, leaving 9 bases not matched to a gene. Looked up from germline, CDR1 is SGHDT and CDR2 is YYEEEE. This CDR3 comprises 17 residues. CDR3 coding DNA: TGTGCCAGCAGCTTGAGTGTATCTAGCGGGGGCCCAGATACGCAGTATTTT. Its translation: CASSLSVSSGGPDTQYF.

A remark on this clone: A junction boundary mismatches the germline segment, possibly from a read error. The genes are TRBV5-4 and TRBJ2-7; D uncertain. Germline loops: CDR1 SGHNT, CDR2 YYREEE (reference sequence). The CDR3 contains 14 residues. The CDR3 DNA reads TGCGCCAGCAGCCAAGTAGGCAGCTCCTACGAGCAGTACTTC. It translates to CASSQVGSSYEQYF.

This chain uses TRBV5-1 with TRBJ1-1; weak D call: TRBD1 (6 bases). Per germline, CDR1 SGHRS and CDR2 YFSETQ. Trimming removed 1 base at V and 3 bases at J, with 7 bases between. There are 13 residues in the CDR3. CDR3 in amino acids: CASSLNRDTEAFF. CDR3 sequence (DNA): TGCGCCAGCAGCTTGAACAGGGACACTGAAGCTTTCTTT. The full variable domain, completed using reference TRBV5-1 and TRBJ1-1, is KAGVTQTPRYLIKTRGQQVTLSCSPISGHRSVSWYQQTPGQGLQFLFEYFSETQRNKGNFPGRFSGRQFSNSRSEMNVSTLELGDSALYLCASSLNRDTEAFFGQGTRLTVV.

V is TRBV28 and J is TRBJ2-1; TRBD1 is a possible D gene (6 bases). Germline V gene data show CDR1 as MDHEN and CDR2 as SYDVKM. CDR3 length: 14 amino acids. The V end lost 10 bases, the J end lost 6 bases, and 19 bases lay between the germline ends. The CDR3 DNA sequence: TGTGCCATCAGGGGCGGTAGTCGTGCCAATGAGCAGTTCTTC. It translates to CAIRGGSRANEQFF.

The chain joins TRBV28 to TRBJ2-3, with D possibly TRBD1 on 6 matching bases. There are 15 residues in the CDR3. With 1 base removed from V and 2 bases from J, the gap between germline ends came to 10 bases. Per germline, CDR1 MDHEN and CDR2 SYDVKM. DNA for the CDR3: TGTGCCAGCAGTTTATCCCAGGGGTTCACAGATACGCAGTATTTT. It is translated as CASSLSQGFTDTQYF.

The chain has TRBV9 and TRBJ2-7, with a weak D call TRBD2 (6 bases). CDR1 and CDR2 from the germline V gene are SGDLS and YYNGEE. With 0 bases removed from V and 7 bases from J, the gap between germline ends came to 11 bases. The CDR3 is 13 amino acids. CDR3 in DNA: TGTGCCAGCAGCGTAGTCTCCGGGGGAGAGCAGTACTTC. This encodes CASSVVSGGEQYF. Variable domain in full (rest from reference TRBV9 and TRBJ2-7): DSGVTQTPKHLITATGQRVTLRCSPRSGDLSVYWYQQSLDQGLQFLIQYYNGEERAKGNILERFSAQQFPDLHSELNLSSLELGDSALYFCASSVVSGGEQYFGPGTRLTVT.

The chain carries TRBV10-3 and TRBJ1-5; D is possibly TRBD1 (6 bases). This CDR3 is 13 amino acids long. Germline lookup yields CDR1 ENHRY and CDR2 SYGVKD. V was trimmed by 5 bases and J by 5 bases, leaving 10 bases between them. CDR3 sequence reads: CAISPGADQPQHF. In DNA, the CDR3 is TGTGCCATCAGTCCGGGGGCTGATCAGCCCCAGCATTTT.

The rearrangement links TRBV4-2 to TRBJ2-7, with a weak D call TRBD2 (6 bases). The germline gives CDR1 LGHNA, CDR2 YNFKEQ. V gave up 0 bases and J gave up 0 bases, with 6 bases separating them. This CDR3 region has 14 residues. CDR3 protein: CASSQDGSSYEQYF. The CDR3 nucleotides read TGTGCCAGCAGCCAAGACGGGAGCTCCTACGAGCAGTACTTC.

The chain links TRBV4-3 to TRBJ1-5; D remains unclear. V was trimmed by 4 bases and J by 0 bases, leaving 13 bases between them. Germline V gene data show CDR1 as LGHNA and CDR2 as YSLEER. This CDR3 is built from 16 residues. The CDR3 loop is CASSPRWGNSNQPQHF. The CDR3 nucleotides are TGCGCCAGCAGCCCCAGGTGGGGAAATAGCAATCAGCCCCAGCATTTT.

The rearrangement links TRBV6-5 to TRBJ2-7; TRBD2 aligns across 8 bases. This CDR3 comprises 13 residues. V trimming: 7 bases; J trimming: 7 bases; junction bases outside the gene matches: 9. Per germline, CDR1 MNHEY and CDR2 SVGAGI. Here the CDR3 reads CASTRFSGMEQYF. The CDR3 DNA is TGTGCCAGCACCCGATTTAGCGGGATGGAGCAGTACTTC.

This chain connects TRBV27 to TRBJ2-7; TRBD1 matches at 9 bases. Germline-derived CDR1 and CDR2 are MNHEY and SMNVEV (reference sequence). The length of the CDR3 is 14 residues. V dropped 3 bases and J dropped 5; count of bases not matched to a gene: 5. For the CDR3, the DNA is TGTGCCAGCAGTTTTTGGGACAGGGCCCACGAGCAGTACTTC. Protein product: CASSFWDRAHEQYF.

The V and J genes are TRBV27 and TRBJ2-7, with 10 bases lining up with TRBD1. The CDR3 extends over 16 amino acids. V lost 5 bases to trimming and J lost 3 bases; unmatched junction nucleotides: 10. Germline CDR1 and CDR2: MNHEY and SMNVEV (reference sequence). Here the CDR3 DNA reads TGTGCCAGCAGTCCTAGTTCGGGGGACAGGGGCTACGAGCAGTACTTC. It is translated as CASSPSSGDRGYEQYF.

This clone has just one count. The chain couples TRBV11-3 to TRBJ2-2; D unclear. The CDR3 contains 13 residues. Trimming took off 5 bases at V and 2 bases at J, with 6 bases between the two ends. The germline gives CDR1 SGHNT, CDR2 YENEEA. The CDR3 spells CASSLRNTGELFF. The CDR3 nucleotides are TGTGCCAGCAGCCTCCGTAACACCGGGGAGCTGTTTTTT.

V is TRBV5-1 and J is TRBJ2-5; D unresolved. V was trimmed by 0 bases and J by 1 base, leaving 7 bases between them. The CDR3 has 14 residues. Looked up from germline, CDR1 is SGHRS and CDR2 is YFSETQ. The CDR3 reads CASSLAQIQETQYF. The CDR3, as DNA: TGCGCCAGCAGCTTGGCTCAGATCCAAGAGACCCAGTACTTC.

This clone was counted between two and nine times. V usage is TRBV19 and J usage is TRBJ1-6, with no clear D. CDR3 length: 13 amino acids. Germline CDR1 is LNHDA and CDR2 is SQIVND (reference sequence). Trimming cost V 4 bases and J 9 bases, with 10 bases left between them. The CDR3 loop is CASSTRLGSPLHF. Written as DNA, the CDR3 is TGTGCCAGTAGTACCCGATTGGGTTCACCCCTCCACTTT.

This chain links TRBV7-8 with TRBJ2-2; D may match TRBD1 or TRBD2 (6 bases each). V dropped 4 bases and J dropped 4 bases, with 13 bases sitting between them. This CDR3 region has 15 residues. Germline CDR1 reads SGHVS; CDR2 reads FQNEAQ. In DNA form, the CDR3 reads TGTGCCAGCAGCTCCACCAGGGGAGGCACCGGGGAGCTGTTTTTT. Translated, it gives CASSSTRGGTGELFF.

The chain has TRBV7-9 and TRBJ2-7, with D uncertain. The CDR3 loop spans 14 amino acids. V was shortened by 1 base and J by 2 bases, with 9 bases between the two germline ends. Germline V gene lookup returns CDR1 SEHNR and CDR2 FQNEAQ (reference sequence). CDR3 sequence (DNA): TGTGCCAGCAGCTTAGAGGCAGGAGCCTACGAGCAGTACTTC. Translated, it gives CASSLEAGAYEQYF. The variable domain in full, with the rest retrieved from reference TRBV7-9 and TRBJ2-7, is DTGVSQNPRHKITKRGQNVTFRCDPISEHNRLYWYRQTLGQGPEFLTYFQNEAQLEKSRLLSDRFSAERPKGSFSTLEIQRTEQGDSAMYLCASSLEAGAYEQYFGPGTRLTVT.

The chain links TRBV18 to TRBJ1-4, with a weak D call TRBD1 (5 bases). This CDR3 comprises 14 residues. Germline CDR1 reads KGHSH; CDR2 reads LQKENI. With 3 bases removed from V and 7 bases from J, the gap between germline ends came to 12 bases. The CDR3: CASSPSGGLEKLFF. The DNA of the CDR3 is TGTGCCAGCTCACCTTCCGGGGGACTTGAAAAACTGTTTTTT.

This clone appeared once. The V call is TRBV6-6, the J call TRBJ1-1; D gene unclear. The CDR3 is 14 residues long. CDR1 is MNHNY, CDR2 SVGAGI, per germline (reference sequence). With 6 bases removed from V and 0 bases from J, the gap between germline ends came to 11 bases. This CDR3 is CASRQKGLNTEAFF. The CDR3 DNA reads as TGTGCCAGCAGGCAGAAGGGCCTGAACACTGAAGCTTTCTTT.

The V call is TRBV5-1, the J call TRBJ2-2; TRBD1 matches 7 bases. J lost 1 base, V lost 4 bases, and 7 bases had no gene match. CDR1 and CDR2 from the germline V gene are SGHRS and YFSETQ. CDR3 size: 16 residues. The CDR3 nucleotides read TGCGCCAGCAGCCCCTCCCGGACAGGGAACACCGGGGAGCTGTTTTTT. Amino acids: CASSPSRTGNTGELFF.

This chain connects TRBV5-4 to TRBJ1-1, with 8 bases matching TRBD1. Germline V lookup: CDR1 SGHNT, CDR2 YYREEE (reference sequence). After removal of 3 bases from V and 3 bases from J, the junction contained 13 bases not matched to a gene. The CDR3 runs to 17 residues. CDR3 coding DNA: TGTGCCAGCAGCTCGGTGGCTTACAGGGGGAAGGACACTGAAGCTTTCTTT. It is translated as CASSSVAYRGKDTEAFF.